The TCR beta chain under discussion was sequenced for a study of cytomegalovirus exposure and HLA in healthy donors. Germline values: CDR1 SGHRS, CDR2 YFSETQ. This CDR3 contains 14 residues. Trimming cost V 4 bases and J 0 bases, with 11 bases left between them. The PCR employed 60 Vbeta primers together with 13 Jbeta primers. Sequenced by immunoSEQ multiplex PCR; TCRdb stores in-frame clones only, minus some. The repertoire includes 140,000 to 150,000 clones, approximately 79% of them detected once, and 1.5% to 2% sits in the top ten. The sample comprised PBMCs. The genes are TRBV5-1 and TRBJ2-7, with D maybe TRBD1 (6 bases). This clonotype was sampled from a woman under 40 in good health and CMV-seronegative. The CDR3 sequence is CASSRQENSYEQYF. The CDR3 DNA reads TGCGCCAGCAGCCGACAGGAAAACTCCTACGAGCAGTACTTC.